These 18 T cell receptor beta chains were all obtained from the same sample, sequenced in a study of post-analysis software for immune sequencing data. The study, taken as a whole, reports: Five or six TRBV segments, TRBV5-6, TRBV5-1 and TRBV20-1 among them, were found more frequent in patients than controls.

Antigen specificity for these receptors is unknown. TCR beta cDNA libraries had unique molecular identifiers. MiXCR, run by TCRdb on the PCR reads, gives a single entry per CDR3 protein. The sample has hundreds of thousands of distinct CDR3 sequences, approximately 30% seen once; the top ten hold around 0.6%. Sequenced material: blood. The receptors originated from a girl aged 5 to 17 with multiple sclerosis.

This clonotype was counted between two and nine times. The V and J genes are TRBV21-1 and TRBJ2-7. TRBV21-1 is flagged as a pseudogene. The CDR3 covers 11 residues. The CDR3 DNA reads TGTGCCAGCAGGGAGTCCTACGAGCAGTACTTC. This codes for CASRESYEQYF.

This clonotype was recorded many times. This chain uses TRBV29-1 with TRBJ2-5, with D perhaps being TRBD1 or TRBD2 (5 bases each). This CDR3 has 13 amino acids. Germline loops: CDR1 SQVTM, CDR2 ANQGSEA. Trimming removed 4 bases from V and 5 bases from J, with 14 bases in between. The CDR3 spells CSVVLGTGETQYF. The CDR3 region has the DNA TGCAGCGTTGTGTTGGGGACCGGGGAGACCCAGTACTTC.

The V call is TRBV6-2 or TRBV6-3, the J call TRBJ2-1; 8 positions match TRBD2. Germline values: CDR1 MNHEY, CDR2 SVGEGT. Trimming took 7 bases from V and 8 from J; bases not matched to a gene: 7. The CDR3 is made up of 13 amino acids. The CDR3 spells CASNKRETDEQFF. The CDR3 region has the DNA TGTGCCAGCAACAAGCGGGAGACCGATGAGCAGTTCTTC.

This clonotype has just a few counts. The chain has TRBV4-1 and TRBJ2-5; 9 bases are a match to TRBD1. V lost 1 base to trimming and J lost 1 base; unmatched junction nucleotides: 1. This CDR3 is 15 amino acids long. CDR1 MGHRA and CDR2 YSYEKL come from the germline V gene. This chain's CDR3 is CASSQGDRVQETQYF. The CDR3 region has the DNA TGCGCCAGCAGCCAAGGGGACAGGGTCCAAGAGACCCAGTACTTC.

This clonotype was found a few times. This sequence joins TRBV20-1 and TRBJ1-2; D is perhaps TRBD1 (5 bases). Deletions cut 8 bases from V and 7 bases from J, with 20 bases between. This CDR3 is built from 13 residues. Germline CDR1 and CDR2: DFQATT and SNEGSKA (reference sequence). The CDR3 sequence is CSLYSGTLRGYTF. CDR3 bases: TGCAGTCTTTATTCCGGGACCCTCCGTGGCTACACCTTC.

This clonotype has just a few counts. The rearrangement joins TRBV10-3 to TRBJ2-5; 8 bases match TRBD2. The CDR3 has 14 residues. Per germline, CDR1 ENHRY and CDR2 SYGVKD. Trimming took 10 bases from V and 11 from J; bases not matched to a gene: 18. CDR3 residues: CATRRSSGHNEQYF. In nucleotides, the CDR3 is TGTGCCACGCGGAGGTCTAGCGGGCATAATGAGCAGTACTTC.

V and J are TRBV14 and TRBJ2-5, with TRBD1 matching 11 bases. Germline CDR1 SGHDN, CDR2 FVKESK. The CDR3 extends over 17 amino acids. The V gene end was trimmed by 3 bases and the J gene end by 4 bases; junction bases not matched to a gene: 10. The CDR3 is CASSHSSWTGGRETQYF. The CDR3, as DNA: TGTGCCAGCAGCCACTCGTCCTGGACAGGGGGCCGAGAGACCCAGTACTTC.

In its sample, this clonotype was seen a few times. The J gene is TRBJ2-7, the V gene TRBV4-3; either TRBD1 or TRBD2 may fit D (6 bases each). Germline V CDR1 and CDR2: LGHNA, YSLEER. The CDR3 is 14 amino acids. V was cut by 8 bases and J by 2 bases, with 16 bases left in between. The CDR3 bases are TGCGCCAGCGGTTACACAGGGAGGACCTACGAGCAGTACTTC. Protein sequence: CASGYTGRTYEQYF.

This sequence joins TRBV28 and TRBJ1-1; possibly TRBD1 for D (5 bases). Germline-derived CDR1 and CDR2 are MDHEN and SYDVKM. CDR3 size: 13 residues. Trimming took off 8 bases at V and 6 bases at J, with 16 bases between the two ends. Written as DNA, the CDR3 is TGTGCCAGCGGTACGGGGCTTCCCCCTGAAGCTTTCTTT. Amino acids: CASGTGLPPEAFF.

The chain couples TRBV20-1 to TRBJ2-7; 8 positions match TRBD1. Looked up from germline, CDR1 is DFQATT and CDR2 is SNEGSKA (reference sequence). J gave up 3 bases and V 6 bases, and 7 bases lay outside the gene matches. The CDR3 has 13 amino acids. The CDR3 loop reads CSAEQGEGYEQYF. The CDR3 DNA sequence: TGCAGTGCAGAACAGGGGGAAGGCTACGAGCAGTACTTC.

The chain employs TRBV20-1 and TRBJ2-3; D is perhaps TRBD2 (6 bases). V was trimmed by 3 bases and J by 10 bases, leaving 17 bases between them. CDR1 is DFQATT, CDR2 SNEGSKA, per germline (reference sequence). This CDR3 is 13 amino acids long. Here the CDR3 reads CSARSGPGSPQYF. The CDR3 DNA reads TGCAGTGCTAGGAGTGGTCCCGGGAGTCCGCAGTATTTT.

This chain links TRBV29-1 with TRBJ2-7, with 13 positions matching TRBD2. The CDR3 loop spans 18 amino acids. Trimming cost V 5 bases and J 5 bases; bases outside gene matches: 18. The germline V gene encodes CDR1 SQVTM and CDR2 ANQGSEA. DNA of the CDR3: TGCAGCGTTACCCAACCGGGACTAGCGGGAATGCGGGGAGACGAGCAGTACTTC. This sequence encodes CSVTQPGLAGMRGDEQYF.

A few counts support this clonotype. This chain joins TRBV9 and TRBJ1-2, with 8 positions matching TRBD1. Germline V gene sequence: CDR1 SGDLS, CDR2 YYNGEE. V lost 0 bases, J lost 5 bases, and 9 bases stayed unmatched. CDR3 length: 16 amino acids. CDR3 amino acids: CASSVDLMGTGYGYTF. In nucleotides, the CDR3 is TGTGCCAGCAGCGTAGATCTTATGGGGACAGGATATGGCTACACCTTC. The full variable domain, in which reference TRBV9 and TRBJ1-2 provide the parts outside the CDR3, is DSGVTQTPKHLITATGQRVTLRCSPRSGDLSVYWYQQSLDQGLQFLIQYYNGEERAKGNILERFSAQQFPDLHSELNLSSLELGDSALYFCASSVDLMGTGYGYTFGSGTRLTVV.

This clonotype came up once. The rearrangement joins TRBV5-5 to TRBJ2-6, with D uncertain. The V end lost 1 base, the J end lost 0 bases, and 8 bases lay between the germline ends. CDR3 length equals 16 residues. CDR1 is SGHKS, CDR2 YYEKEE, per germline (reference sequence). Written as DNA, the CDR3 is TGTGCCAGCAGCTTGCGCTTGGTCTCTGGGGCCAACGTCCTGACTTTC. Translated: CASSLRLVSGANVLTF. Based on the CDR3 plus reference TRBV5-5 and TRBJ2-6, the full variable domain is DAGVTQSPTHLIKTRGQQVTLRCSPISGHKSVSWYQQVLGQGPQFIFQYYEKEERGRGNFPDRFSARQFPNYSSELNVNALLLGDSALYLCASSLRLVSGANVLTFGAGSRLTVL.

The rearrangement links TRBV29-1 to TRBJ2-1, with 8 bases identical to TRBD2. Germline lookup yields CDR1 SQVTM and CDR2 ANQGSEA. Trimming took 6 bases from V and 0 from J; bases not matched to a gene: 16. CDR3 length equals 18 residues. The CDR3 region has the DNA TGCAGCGTGGTCCCGACTGGCGGGAGGCTTATCTCCTACAATGAGCAGTTCTTC. Residues: CSVVPTGGRLISYNEQFF.

This clonotype came up a few times. The chain has TRBV5-4 and TRBJ2-5; 8 bases are a match to TRBD2. Looked up from germline, CDR1 is SGHNT and CDR2 is YYREEE (reference sequence). The CDR3 runs 17 residues. Trimming at V came to 4 bases and at J to 0 bases, leaving 11 bases not matched to a gene. CDR3: CASSPVGAGGDQETQYF. Here the CDR3 DNA reads TGTGCCAGCAGCCCCGTTGGGGCGGGAGGTGACCAAGAGACCCAGTACTTC.

This clonotype has more than one count but fewer than ten. V is TRBV20-1 and J is TRBJ2-1; no clear D. CDR1 and CDR2 (germline): DFQATT, SNEGSKA (reference sequence). Deletions cut 7 bases from V and 5 bases from J, with 15 bases between. The CDR3 is 13 residues long. The CDR3 sequence is CSVLGIAHNEQFF. The DNA of the CDR3 is TGCAGTGTGCTAGGGATAGCCCACAATGAGCAGTTCTTC.

V is TRBV15 and J is TRBJ2-4, with 8 bases aligning to TRBD2. J gave up 6 bases and V 5 bases, and 6 bases lay outside the gene matches. The CDR3 is 14 amino acids. Germline assignment: CDR1 LNHNV and CDR2 YYDKDF (reference sequence). The CDR3 protein is CATSRSGRTNIQYF. CDR3 coding DNA: TGTGCCACCAGCCGAAGCGGGAGAACAAACATTCAGTACTTC.